A single sample gave rise to the 31 T cell receptor beta chains below, sequenced in a study of technical replicates of blood from a few donors. Profiling relied on immunoSEQ multiplex PCR, and the TCRdb table lists in-frame clones only, not all of them. The data hold roughly 66,000 clones, with around 88% observed a single time. Sequencing was done on a sample of PBMCs. All receptors derive from a human donor in good health. Some clones in this sample may be carry-over from other donors' samples.

CDR3 bases: TGCAGTGCTAGTGGCACCTATGGCTACACCTTC. Its translation: CSASGTYGYTF. The V call is TRBV20-1, the J call TRBJ1-2; D is undetermined. Germline V gene data show CDR1 as DFQATT and CDR2 as SNEGSKA (reference sequence). CDR3 length: 11 residues. V lost 3 bases to trimming and J lost 4 bases, with 6 bases between them.

The chain employs TRBV6-6 and TRBJ1-5, with unresolved D. Germline values: CDR1 MNHNY, CDR2 SVGAGI (reference sequence). Deletions cut 0 bases from V and 0 bases from J, with 9 bases between. This CDR3 has 16 residues. The CDR3 coding sequence is TGTGCCAGCAGTTACTCGGCAGATTATAGCAATCAGCCCCAGCATTTT. Translated: CASSYSADYSNQPQHF.

The chain employs TRBV19 and TRBJ2-2; 8 bases match TRBD2. The length of the CDR3 is 15 residues. V shed 3 bases, J shed 4 bases, and the junction held 4 bases outside the gene matches. The germline V gene has CDR1 LNHDA and CDR2 SQIVND (reference sequence). CDR3 nucleotides: TGTGCCAGTAGTATCGGGAGGGAGGTCACCGGGGAGCTGTTTTTT. This encodes CASSIGREVTGELFF.

The chain has TRBV7-3 and TRBJ2-2; 10 bases align to TRBD2. With 3 bases clipped from V and 0 bases from J, the junction kept 1 base outside the gene matches. The CDR3 has 16 amino acids. From germline, CDR1 is SGHTA and CDR2 FQGTGA. The CDR3 spells CASSFTSGANTGELFF. CDR3 nucleotide sequence: TGTGCCAGCAGCTTTACTAGCGGGGCGAACACCGGGGAGCTGTTTTTT.

This chain connects TRBV6-5 to TRBJ2-6; D may be TRBD1 (6 bases). V was pared by 5 bases and J by 1 base, with 9 bases between. The CDR3 is 15 residues long. The germline gives CDR1 MNHEY, CDR2 SVGAGI. The CDR3 bases are TGTGCCAGCAGTACTACAGGGTCTGGGGCCAACGTCCTGACTTTC. It yields the protein CASSTTGSGANVLTF.

The chain joins TRBV7-2 to TRBJ2-3; 11 bases match TRBD2. This CDR3 spans 14 amino acids. J was trimmed by 9 bases and V by 4 bases; bases with no gene match: 6. Germline V gene lookup returns CDR1 SGHTA and CDR2 FQGNSA. The CDR3 loop is CASSSGLAVRTQYF. CDR3 sequence (DNA): TGTGCCAGCAGCTCGGGACTAGCGGTACGAACGCAGTATTTT.

The rearrangement links TRBV29-1 to TRBJ2-3; 8 bases map to TRBD2. The CDR3 sequence is 14 residues long. CDR1 SQVTM and CDR2 ANQGSEA come from the germline V gene. The V and J ends lost 5 bases and 2 bases, in that order; junction bases with no gene match: 6. CDR3 loop: CSVFKAGVTDTQYF. The CDR3 coding sequence is TGCAGCGTTTTTAAAGCGGGAGTCACAGATACGCAGTATTTT.

The chain has TRBV27 and TRBJ2-7; 7 nucleotides line up with TRBD2. Germline V lookup: CDR1 MNHEY, CDR2 SMNVEV (reference sequence). After removal of 5 bases from V and 7 bases from J, the junction contained 11 bases not matched to a gene. The CDR3 is 14 residues long. The CDR3 spells CASSLRTSSGEQYF. In nucleotides, the CDR3 is TGTGCCAGCAGTCTGAGGACTAGTTCGGGGGAGCAGTACTTC.

This chain joins TRBV7-2 and TRBJ1-4; D not certain. This CDR3 spans 12 amino acids. Looked up from germline, CDR1 is SGHTA and CDR2 is FQGNSA. V was shortened by 1 base and J by 11 bases, with 8 bases between the two germline ends. As DNA, the CDR3 is TGTGCCAGCAGCTTAGTCGCGGGGAAACTGTTTTTT. Amino acid sequence: CASSLVAGKLFF. Looking up the rest from reference TRBV7-2 and TRBJ1-4 gives the full variable domain: GAGVSQSPSNKVTEKGKDVELRCDPISGHTALYWYRQSLGQGLEFLIYFQGNSAPDKSGLPSDRFSAERTGGSVSTLTIQRTQQEDSAVYLCASSLVAGKLFFGSGTQLSVL.

This chain uses TRBV6-5 with TRBJ2-7, with TRBD2 matching 8 bases. The CDR3 is 15 residues long. The V segment lost 5 bases and the J segment 4 bases; nucleotides outside the gene matches: 10. The V gene's germline CDR1 is MNHEY and CDR2 SVGAGI. The chain's CDR3 is CASSGRGGPSYEQYF. Here the CDR3 DNA reads TGTGCCAGCAGTGGCCGGGGGGGCCCGTCTTACGAGCAGTACTTC.

The V and J genes are TRBV6-5 and TRBJ1-1; 11 bases fit TRBD1. J lost 5 bases, V lost 0 bases, and 5 bases had no gene match. CDR3 length: 16 residues. Germline V lookup: CDR1 MNHEY, CDR2 SVGAGI. Here the CDR3 DNA reads TGTGCCAGCAGTTACTCAGGACAGGGGGCGAGAACTGAAGCTTTCTTT. Translating gives CASSYSGQGARTEAFF.

This rearrangement joins TRBV18 to TRBJ1-1, with 9 positions matching TRBD1. CDR3 length: 14 amino acids. Germline assignment: CDR1 KGHSH and CDR2 LQKENI. After removal of 5 bases from V and 7 bases from J, the junction contained 8 bases not matched to a gene. The CDR3 region is CASSSGTGYNEAFF. CDR3 DNA: TGTGCCAGCTCAAGCGGGACAGGGTATAATGAAGCTTTCTTT.

Only one count was recorded for this clone. The gene calls are TRBV7-2 and TRBJ1-1; TRBD1 matches at 9 bases. The V gene end was trimmed by 5 bases and the J gene end by 7 bases; junction bases not matched to a gene: 11. The CDR3 extends over 15 amino acids. Germline V gives CDR1 SGHTA, CDR2 FQGNSA. The CDR3 DNA reads as TGTGCCAGCAGCGATACCGGGACAGGGCCTAGTGAAGCTTTCTTT. Translation gives CASSDTGTGPSEAFF.

This sequence joins TRBV18 and TRBJ2-5; the D gene is possibly TRBD2 (5 bases). Trimming removed 4 bases from V and 5 bases from J, with 8 bases in between. CDR1 and CDR2 (germline): KGHSH, LQKENI. CDR3 length: 12 residues. DNA of the CDR3: TGTGCCAGCTCACGAGGGAGTGAGACCCAGTACTTC. This codes for CASSRGSETQYF.

This clone appeared once. The DNA of the CDR3 is TGCGCCAGCAGCTTGACTAGCGGGGGGGGAACATGGTTCTTC. This translates into CASSLTSGGGTWFF. This rearrangement joins TRBV5-1 to TRBJ2-1, with 13 bases identical to TRBD2. The CDR3 length is 14 residues. Per germline, CDR1 SGHRS and CDR2 YFSETQ. Unmatched junction bases numbered 7, after V lost 1 base and J lost 15 bases.

The chain recombines TRBV7-9 with TRBJ2-1; the match to TRBD2 covers 8 bases. Germline V CDR1 and CDR2: SEHNR, FQNEAQ (reference sequence). Trimming removed 9 bases from V and 8 bases from J; junction bases left unmatched: 12. The CDR3 sequence is 14 residues long. CDR3 in amino acids: CASFSAAGDYEQFF. The CDR3 bases are TGTGCCAGTTTCAGTGCAGCGGGGGATTATGAGCAGTTCTTC.

This clone was seen only a few times. The chain combines TRBV29-1 with TRBJ1-1; D call uncertain. This CDR3 has 12 amino acids. Germline CDR1 reads SQVTM; CDR2 reads ANQGSEA. V was cut by 7 bases and J by 2 bases, with 11 bases left in between. The CDR3 bases are TGCAGCGCCGACAAACTCAACACTGAAGCTTTCTTT. It specifies CSADKLNTEAFF. Together with reference TRBV29-1 and TRBJ1-1, the CDR3 gives the full variable domain: SAVISQKPSRDICQRGTSLTIQCQVDSQVTMMFWYRQQPGQSLTLIATANQGSEATYESGFVIDKFPISRPNLTFSTLTVSNMSPEDSSIYLCSADKLNTEAFFGQGTRLTVV.

This clone occurred once. The chain has TRBV19 and TRBJ2-1; 7 bases align to TRBD2. The CDR3 contains 18 residues. After removal of 1 base from V and 4 bases from J, the junction contained 13 bases not matched to a gene. Germline CDR1 and CDR2: LNHDA and SQIVND (reference sequence). CDR3 DNA: TGTGCCAGTAGTATAGGTCTAGCGGCCACATCACGGTACAATGAGCAGTTCTTC. It translates to CASSIGLAATSRYNEQFF.

This chain connects TRBV10-3 to TRBJ2-7; D is possibly TRBD1 (7 bases). The assigned J gene may be wrong: the sequence end matches TRBJ2-5 better. The CDR3 loop spans 15 amino acids. CDR1 ENHRY and CDR2 SYGVKD come from the germline V gene. CDR3 in DNA: TGTGCCATCAGTGAGTCGCGGGACAGCCGGGAGACCCAGTACTTC. Translation: CAISESRDSRETQYF.

This chain connects TRBV12-5 to TRBJ2-2; 10 bases align to TRBD2. From germline, CDR1 is LGHNT and CDR2 FRNRAP. The ends lost 0 bases at V and 4 bases at J; junction bases unmatched: 11. The CDR3 loop spans 19 amino acids. CDR3 in DNA: TGTGCTAGTGGTTTGGTCCTAGCGGGAGCGACGCGACGCACCGGGGAGCTGTTTTTT. It specifies CASGLVLAGATRRTGELFF. Drawing the rest from reference TRBV12-5 and TRBJ2-2, the complete variable domain is DARVTQTPRHKVTEMGQEVTMRCQPILGHNTVFWYRQTMMQGLELLAYFRNRAPLDDSGMPKDRFSAEMPDATLATLKIQPSEPRDSAVYFCASGLVLAGATRRTGELFFGEGSRLTVL.

The V and J genes are TRBV7-2 and TRBJ1-2; a weak D match, TRBD1 (5 bases). Trimming took off 3 bases at V and 4 bases at J, with 15 bases between the two ends. The CDR3 covers 15 residues. Germline V CDR1 and CDR2: SGHTA, FQGNSA. This CDR3 reads CASSLYVREFYGYTF. The CDR3 nucleotides read TGTGCCAGCAGCTTGTATGTCAGGGAATTCTATGGCTACACCTTC.

CDR3 DNA sequence: TGTGCCAGCAGCTTAGGACTAGCGGGGGGGCTAATGGACACCGGGGAGCTGTTTTTT. Amino acids: CASSLGLAGGLMDTGELFF. This chain links TRBV7-9 with TRBJ2-2; TRBD2 matches 14 bases. The V and J ends lost 1 base and 3 bases, in that order; junction bases with no gene match: 7. The CDR3 loop spans 19 amino acids. Germline V gene lookup returns CDR1 SEHNR and CDR2 FQNEAQ (reference sequence).

This chain joins TRBV5-1 and TRBJ2-1; 8 positions agree with TRBD2. The germline V gene encodes CDR1 SGHRS and CDR2 YFSETQ. V lost 4 bases, J lost 0 bases, and 9 bases stayed unmatched. CDR3 length: 17 amino acids. As DNA, the CDR3 is TGCGCCAGCAGCCACACTTTACTAGCGGACTCCTACAATGAGCAGTTCTTC. This codes for CASSHTLLADSYNEQFF. Using reference TRBV5-1 and TRBJ2-1 for the parts outside the CDR3, the full variable domain is KAGVTQTPRYLIKTRGQQVTLSCSPISGHRSVSWYQQTPGQGLQFLFEYFSETQRNKGNFPGRFSGRQFSNSRSEMNVSTLELGDSALYLCASSHTLLADSYNEQFFGPGTRLTVL.

This rearrangement joins TRBV19 to TRBJ1-5, with TRBD1 matching 12 bases. The V gene's germline CDR1 is LNHDA and CDR2 SQIVND (reference sequence). Trimming removed 3 bases from V and 7 bases from J; junction bases left unmatched: 10. The CDR3 contains 17 residues. The CDR3 reads CASSMGQGARFGQPQHF. The CDR3 nucleotides read TGTGCCAGTAGTATGGGACAGGGGGCGCGGTTTGGGCAGCCCCAGCATTTT.

This chain joins TRBV6-6 and TRBJ2-7, with TRBD1 matching over 9 bases. This CDR3 has 15 amino acids. With V trimmed by 6 bases and J by 5 bases, 11 bases remained unmatched. The germline CDR1 and CDR2 sequences are MNHNY and SVGAGI (reference sequence). CDR3 loop: CASRDTGTGINEQYF. CDR3 coding DNA: TGTGCCAGCAGAGACACCGGGACAGGGATCAACGAGCAGTACTTC.

The V and J genes are TRBV11-2 and TRBJ2-6; D ambiguous. CDR1 and CDR2 from the germline V gene are SGHAT and FQNNGV. The V end lost 5 bases, the J end lost 4 bases, and 9 bases lay between the germline ends. The CDR3 totals 14 residues. The CDR3 DNA reads TGTGCCAGCAGCCCGAGCCGGGGGGCCAACGTCCTGACTTTC. It specifies CASSPSRGANVLTF.

The rearrangement uses TRBV18 and TRBJ1-1; tentatively, D is TRBD1 (6 bases). The ends were cut back, 2 bases at V and 4 bases at J, with 8 bases in the middle. The V gene's germline CDR1 is KGHSH and CDR2 LQKENI. CDR3 length: 13 residues. CDR3 sequence reads: CASSPTGSTEAFF. As DNA, the CDR3 is TGTGCCAGCTCACCAACAGGGAGCACTGAAGCTTTCTTT.

The chain couples TRBV9 to TRBJ2-6, with D maybe TRBD1 (6 bases). This CDR3 comprises 15 residues. V lost 5 bases and J lost 1, with 10 bases in between. The germline CDR1 and CDR2 sequences are SGDLS and YYNGEE. CDR3 DNA: TGTGCCAGCAGAGCTACAGGGTCTGGGGCCAACGTCCTGACTTTC. It encodes CASRATGSGANVLTF.

The chain has TRBV4-2 and TRBJ2-1; the D is unclear. CDR3 length: 13 residues. Looked up from germline, CDR1 is LGHNA and CDR2 is YNFKEQ. Trimming took off 2 bases at V and 10 bases at J, with 12 bases between the two ends. Here the CDR3 reads CASSQSAVGEQFF. The CDR3 coding sequence is TGTGCCAGCAGCCAATCCGCCGTGGGCGAGCAGTTCTTC.

To note about this clone: One end of the junction varies from germline; a read error may be responsible. The rearrangement links TRBV6-6 to TRBJ2-7, with 7 bases matching TRBD2. The CDR3 runs 14 residues. CDR1 and CDR2 (germline): MNHNY, SVGAGI (reference sequence). The CDR3 bases are TGTGCCAGCAGGGGAAGCGGGACCTCCTCCGAGCAGTACTTC. Its translation: CASRGSGTSSEQYF.

Notes on this clone: Here the CDR3 omits its conserved ending phenylalanine or tryptophan, so a read error is the likely source. Because the CDR3's place on the DNA is in doubt, the DNA is left out and the CDR3 is given as listed by TCRdb. The chain is built from TRBV20-1 and TRBJ2-7; the D call in the table, TRBD2, was not verified against the DNA. The CDR3 spans 9 amino acids, including both terminal residues. Germline V gene lookup returns CDR1 DFQATT and CDR2 SNEGSKA (reference sequence). CDR3 sequence reads: CSARDLRYL.